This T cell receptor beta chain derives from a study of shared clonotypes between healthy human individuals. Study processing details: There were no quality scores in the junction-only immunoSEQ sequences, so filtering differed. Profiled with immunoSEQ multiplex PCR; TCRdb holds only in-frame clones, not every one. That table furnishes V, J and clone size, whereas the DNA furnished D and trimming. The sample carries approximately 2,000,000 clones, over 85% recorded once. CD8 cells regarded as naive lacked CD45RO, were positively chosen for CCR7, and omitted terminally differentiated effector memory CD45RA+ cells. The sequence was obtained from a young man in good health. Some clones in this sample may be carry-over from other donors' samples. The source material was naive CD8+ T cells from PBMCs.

The CDR3 coding sequence is TGTGCCTGGAGTGTACTTCGAGGGGACACTGAAGCTTTCTTT. It translates to CAWSVLRGDTEAFF. This chain links TRBV30 with TRBJ1-1, with D possibly TRBD1 on 5 matching bases. The CDR3 contains 14 residues. Trimming shortened V by 0 bases and J by 3 bases, and 11 bases separated the two germline ends. Germline CDR1 GTSNPN, CDR2 SVGIG (reference sequence).